These 25 T cell receptor beta chains were all obtained from the same sample, sequenced in a study of blood T cells in healthy people across ages (dated by TCRdb to 2015 to 2017). Library method: 5' RACE. These reads were obtained on an Illumina HiSeq 2500. A second PCR of roughly 6 to 11 cycles was performed with a sample-barcoded 5' primer and a J-beta primer mix. TCRdb trimmed the raw reads at Q25, called clones with MiXCR and kept productive beta chains. Each CDR3 protein appears once, grouped with its most common genes and DNA. This sample comprises about 970,000 distinct CDR3 sequences, roughly 51% of them detected only once. 20% to 25% of the sample goes to the ten largest clones. Source material: blood. Receptor source: an older woman in good health.

The chain links TRBV20-1 to TRBJ2-3, with 10 bases aligning to TRBD2. The CDR3 totals 18 residues. Germline CDR1 reads DFQATT; CDR2 reads SNEGSKA (reference sequence). J gave up 1 base and V 8 bases, and 18 bases lay outside the gene matches. CDR3 sequence (DNA): TGCAGTCCCAACCCTCCTAGCGGGAGTAGGGCGGGCACAGATACGCAGTATTTT. Translated: CSPNPPSGSRAGTDTQYF.

In this sample, this clonotype turned up a few times. V is TRBV7-8 and J is TRBJ2-3; D might be TRBD2 (5 bases). Germline V gene lookup returns CDR1 SGHVS and CDR2 FQNEAQ. The CDR3 consists of 14 residues. Trimming cost V 2 bases and J 4 bases, with 10 bases left between them. CDR3 nucleotide sequence: TGTGCCAGCAGCTTAACACCGAGGGCAGATACGCAGTATTTT. As protein: CASSLTPRADTQYF.

This chain links TRBV5-5 with TRBJ2-7, with 12 bases matching TRBD2. CDR1 is SGHKS and CDR2 is YYEKEE in the germline V gene (reference sequence). Unmatched junction bases numbered 10, after V lost 0 bases and J lost 3 bases. The CDR3 is 18 amino acids. DNA of the CDR3: TGTGCCAGCAGCTTGGGACTAGCGGGAGCTACGCTAAACTACGAGCAGTACTTC. As protein: CASSLGLAGATLNYEQYF.

With regard to this clonotype: A junction boundary mismatches the germline segment, possibly from a read error. The genes are TRBV20-1 and TRBJ2-1, with TRBD2 identical over 7 bases. CDR3 size: 13 residues. CDR1 is DFQATT, CDR2 SNEGSKA, per germline (reference sequence). CDR3 DNA: TGCAGCGCTAACCGGGACTACAACAATGAGCAGTTCTTC. The encoded protein is CSANRDYNNEQFF.

The genes are TRBV5-1 and TRBJ2-1; 14 bases map to TRBD2. Germline V gene lookup returns CDR1 SGHRS and CDR2 YFSETQ. The CDR3 totals 14 residues. The V and J ends lost 5 bases and 8 bases, in that order; junction bases with no gene match: 3. Here the CDR3 reads CASSGLAGGDEQFF. Written as DNA, the CDR3 is TGCGCCAGCAGTGGACTAGCGGGAGGAGATGAGCAGTTCTTC. Together with reference TRBV5-1 and TRBJ2-1, the CDR3 gives the full variable domain: KAGVTQTPRYLIKTRGQQVTLSCSPISGHRSVSWYQQTPGQGLQFLFEYFSETQRNKGNFPGRFSGRQFSNSRSEMNVSTLELGDSALYLCASSGLAGGDEQFFGPGTRLTVL.

The chain links TRBV4-2 to TRBJ2-7; D not resolved. Germline V gene data show CDR1 as LGHNA and CDR2 as YNFKEQ. V lost 1 base, J lost 5 bases, and 9 bases lay in between. This CDR3 region has 13 residues. CDR3: CASSQGPSHEQYF. In nucleotides, the CDR3 is TGTGCCAGCAGCCAAGGACCTTCCCACGAGCAGTACTTC.

V and J are TRBV7-9 and TRBJ2-5; 9 bases are shared with TRBD2. The CDR3 loop spans 17 amino acids. Germline V CDR1 and CDR2: SEHNR, FQNEAQ (reference sequence). Trimming at V came to 2 bases and at J to 0 bases, leaving 7 bases not matched to a gene. In nucleotides, the CDR3 is TGTGCCAGCAGCTTATCACCCGGGACTAGCTACCAAGAGACCCAGTACTTC. Protein sequence: CASSLSPGTSYQETQYF. The complete variable domain, with remaining parts taken from reference TRBV7-9 and TRBJ2-5, reads DTGVSQNPRHKITKRGQNVTFRCDPISEHNRLYWYRQTLGQGPEFLTYFQNEAQLEKSRLLSDRFSAERPKGSFSTLEIQRTEQGDSAMYLCASSLSPGTSYQETQYFGPGTRLLVL.

The table lists this clonotype with a few counts. The chain has TRBV7-9 and TRBJ2-1, with D possibly TRBD2 on 6 matching bases. Germline lookup yields CDR1 SEHNR and CDR2 FQNEAQ (reference sequence). V lost 2 bases and J 7 bases, leaving 9 bases between the germline ends. The CDR3 is 13 residues long. CDR3 residues: CASSLNRGNEQFF. CDR3 in DNA: TGTGCCAGCAGCTTAAACCGGGGGAATGAGCAGTTCTTC. The entire variable domain, with the rest obtained from reference TRBV7-9 and TRBJ2-1, is as follows: DTGVSQNPRHKITKRGQNVTFRCDPISEHNRLYWYRQTLGQGPEFLTYFQNEAQLEKSRLLSDRFSAERPKGSFSTLEIQRTEQGDSAMYLCASSLNRGNEQFFGPGTRLTVL.

CDR3 coding DNA: TGTGCCAGCAGCTTAGGGAGGGTGAGTTCCTACAATGAGCAGTACTTC. Residues: CASSLGRVSSYNEQYF. V is TRBV7-9 and J is TRBJ2-1; D possibly corresponds to TRBD2 (6 bases). The J call may not be correct, given that the DNA end is closer to TRBJ2-7. Germline CDR1 and CDR2: SEHNR and FQNEAQ (reference sequence). This CDR3 region has 16 residues.

The CDR3 region has the DNA TGTGCCAGCAGCCCCGGCCCCGGGACTAGCGGGAGGGCCTCCTACGAGCAGTACTTC. Its protein product is CASSPGPGTSGRASYEQYF. This chain links TRBV13 with TRBJ2-7; 16 nucleotides align to TRBD2. CDR3 size: 19 residues. V gave up 5 bases and J gave up 0 bases; unmatched junction bases: 10. From germline, CDR1 is PRHDT and CDR2 FYEKMQ (reference sequence).

V usage is TRBV12-3 or TRBV12-4 and J usage is TRBJ2-7; no definite D call. This CDR3 has 12 amino acids. Trimming took 3 bases from V and 9 from J, leaving 12 bases between them. The DNA of the CDR3 is TGTGCCAGCAGTTTGAACTACGGTGGGCAGTACTTC. Translation: CASSLNYGGQYF.

This clonotype was detected a few times. V usage is TRBV3-1 and J usage is TRBJ1-2; D uncertain. Trimming removed 0 bases from V and 7 bases from J, with 9 bases in between. The germline gives CDR1 LGHDT, CDR2 YNNKEL (reference sequence). This CDR3 is 13 amino acids long. CDR3 nucleotide sequence: TGTGCCAGCAGCCAAGATCAAGCGGCTGGCTACACCTTC. It is translated as CASSQDQAAGYTF.

The chain uses TRBV6-6 and TRBJ2-7; 8 bases are a match to TRBD2. In germline, CDR1 is MNHNY, CDR2 SVGAGI (reference sequence). V was clipped by 2 bases and J by 3 bases; unmatched bases: 3. This CDR3 is built from 14 residues. The CDR3 region has the DNA TGTGCCAGCAGTTACCCCGGGAGGGACTACGAGCAGTACTTC. It translates to CASSYPGRDYEQYF.

The J gene is TRBJ1-4, the V gene TRBV28; possible D gene TRBD1, 5 bases. The CDR3 spans 15 residues. CDR1 is MDHEN, CDR2 SYDVKM, per germline. V was shortened by 1 base and J by 7 bases, with 13 bases between the two germline ends. This chain's CDR3 is CASSLSPGDVEKLFF. CDR3 nucleotides: TGTGCCAGCAGTTTATCCCCGGGGGATGTTGAAAAACTGTTTTTT.

The rearrangement joins TRBV2 to TRBJ2-1; weak D call: TRBD1 (5 bases). This CDR3 spans 14 amino acids. The germline V gene has CDR1 SNHLY and CDR2 FYNNEI. V was shortened by 0 bases and J by 4 bases, with 7 bases between the two germline ends. This CDR3 is CASSEARGYNEQFF. The CDR3 DNA reads TGTGCCAGCAGTGAAGCTAGGGGATACAATGAGCAGTTCTTC.

This chain uses TRBV13 with TRBJ2-7, with 10 positions matching TRBD2. This CDR3 comprises 17 residues. The J segment lost 0 bases and the V segment lost 5 bases, leaving 10 bases of the junction unmatched. Germline V gene data show CDR1 as PRHDT and CDR2 as FYEKMQ (reference sequence). For the CDR3, the DNA is TGTGCCAGCAGCCTTACAGGCTGGACTAGCGGCTCCTACGAGCAGTACTTC. This encodes CASSLTGWTSGSYEQYF.

DNA of the CDR3: TGTGCCAGCAGTTACTTGGGGGGCGACTCACCCCTCCACTTT. Protein product: CASSYLGGDSPLHF. The chain couples TRBV6-5 to TRBJ1-6; the D gene is possibly TRBD1 (6 bases). Germline V gene data show CDR1 as MNHEY and CDR2 as SVGAGI. With 1 base removed from V and 10 bases from J, the gap between germline ends came to 11 bases. The CDR3 consists of 14 residues.

This clonotype was seen more than once but under ten times. This chain connects TRBV30 to TRBJ1-2; D is undetermined. Germline CDR1 reads GTSNPN; CDR2 reads SVGIG (reference sequence). This CDR3 has 10 residues. Trimming removed 7 bases at V and 3 bases at J, with 6 bases between. The DNA of the CDR3 is TGTGCCTTCGATTACTATGGCTACACCTTC. Protein sequence: CAFDYYGYTF.

V usage is TRBV10-3 and J usage is TRBJ2-5, with D perhaps assigned TRBD1 or TRBD2 (5 bases each). The last part of the DNA fits TRBJ2-7 better; the J call may be wrong. The CDR3 has 15 amino acids. Germline V gene sequence: CDR1 ENHRY, CDR2 SYGVKD. In DNA, the CDR3 is TGTGCCATCAGTACGGGACGAGCGTCTACCTACGAGCAGTACTTC. Amino acids: CAISTGRASTYEQYF.

The gene calls are TRBV4-2 and TRBJ1-1; D perhaps matches TRBD1 (6 bases). Germline V lookup: CDR1 LGHNA, CDR2 YNFKEQ. With 2 bases removed from V and 1 base from J, the gap between germline ends came to 20 bases. This CDR3 region has 18 residues. The chain's CDR3 is CASSQPANLDRRNTEAFF. Here the CDR3 DNA reads TGTGCCAGCAGCCAACCCGCCAACCTTGACAGGAGGAACACTGAAGCTTTCTTT.

This clonotype was observed a few times. This rearrangement joins TRBV5-1 to TRBJ1-2, with 11 bases matching TRBD1. The CDR3 is 14 amino acids. CDR1 and CDR2 (germline): SGHRS, YFSETQ. V shed 0 bases and J 6 bases; nucleotides not matched to a gene: 1. The CDR3 nucleotides are TGCGCCAGCAGCTTGGGGACAGGGGGCGATGGCTACACCTTC. Translation: CASSLGTGGDGYTF.

The chain couples TRBV12-3 or TRBV12-4 to TRBJ2-5; 10 nucleotides match TRBD1. With 6 bases clipped from V and 2 bases from J, the junction kept 6 bases outside the gene matches. The CDR3 consists of 15 residues. For the CDR3, the DNA is TGTGCCAGCAGAAAGGGACAGGGGCGGCAAGAGACCCAGTACTTC. Its protein product is CASRKGQGRQETQYF.

The gene calls are TRBV2 and TRBJ2-7, with D possibly being TRBD1 (6 bases). The V and J ends lost 7 bases and 0 bases respectively, with 10 bases between them. The germline V gene encodes CDR1 SNHLY and CDR2 FYNNEI. The length of the CDR3 is 13 residues. The CDR3 reads CASNRQDSYEQYF. The CDR3, as DNA: TGTGCCAGCAACAGACAGGACTCCTACGAGCAGTACTTC.

The rearrangement joins TRBV20-1 to TRBJ2-7, with 10 bases identical to TRBD2. The CDR3 spans 15 residues. With V trimmed by 5 bases and J by 3 bases, 10 bases remained unmatched. CDR1 is DFQATT, CDR2 SNEGSKA, per germline (reference sequence). The CDR3 region is CSALRASGGDYEQYF. As DNA, the CDR3 is TGCAGTGCTTTGAGGGCTAGCGGGGGAGACTACGAGCAGTACTTC.

The chain links TRBV30 to TRBJ1-1; D might be TRBD1 (5 bases). Germline V lookup: CDR1 GTSNPN, CDR2 SVGIG (reference sequence). This CDR3 is built from 12 residues. The V end was cut by 3 bases, the J end by 2 bases, with 7 bases between. The CDR3 DNA follows: TGTGCCTGGAGGGACACCAACACTGAAGCTTTCTTT. This codes for CAWRDTNTEAFF.